This entry concerns a single T cell receptor (beta chain). The source of the sample is a study of shared clonotypes between healthy human individuals. Turning to the study itself: Per donor, three plates held CD4 naive cells, three held CD4 memory, two held CD8 naive and one held CD8 memory.

Germline V lookup: CDR1 SGHNT, CDR2 YYREEE (reference sequence). The CDR3 extends over 15 amino acids. V was shortened by 3 bases and J by 2 bases, with 14 bases between the two germline ends. The data were produced by immunoSEQ multiplex PCR, yet TCRdb's version contains in-frame clones alone and is incomplete. The table includes more than 1.2 million clones, approximately 98.5% detected once. The chain uses TRBV5-4 and TRBJ1-1; perhaps TRBD1 as D (6 bases). Sequenced sample: naive CD4+ T cells sorted from blood. Noted subset: CD45RA+ positively selected. The source of this sequence is a man younger than 45 in good health. CDR3 amino acids: CASSSPLGGNTEAFF. The CDR3 DNA sequence: TGTGCCAGCAGCTCGCCCTTGGGGGGCAACACTGAAGCTTTCTTT.